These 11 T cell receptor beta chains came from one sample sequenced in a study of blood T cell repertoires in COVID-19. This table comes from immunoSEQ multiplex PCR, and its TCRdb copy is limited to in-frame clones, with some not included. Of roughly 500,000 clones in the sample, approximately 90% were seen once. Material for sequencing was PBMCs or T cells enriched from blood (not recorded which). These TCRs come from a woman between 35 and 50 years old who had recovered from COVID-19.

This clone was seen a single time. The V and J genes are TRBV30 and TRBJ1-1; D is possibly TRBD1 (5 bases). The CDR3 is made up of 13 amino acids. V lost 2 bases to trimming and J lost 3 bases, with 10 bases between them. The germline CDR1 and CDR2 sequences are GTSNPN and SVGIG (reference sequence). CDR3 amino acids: CAWSIRVDTEAFF. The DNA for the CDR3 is TGTGCCTGGAGTATCAGGGTCGACACTGAAGCTTTCTTT.

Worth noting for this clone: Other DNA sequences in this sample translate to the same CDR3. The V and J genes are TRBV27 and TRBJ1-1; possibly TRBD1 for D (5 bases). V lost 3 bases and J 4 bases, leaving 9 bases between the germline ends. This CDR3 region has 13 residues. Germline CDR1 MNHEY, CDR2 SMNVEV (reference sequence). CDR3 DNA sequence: TGTGCCAGCAGTTTGGGGGGAGGCACTGAAGCTTTCTTT. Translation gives CASSLGGGTEAFF.

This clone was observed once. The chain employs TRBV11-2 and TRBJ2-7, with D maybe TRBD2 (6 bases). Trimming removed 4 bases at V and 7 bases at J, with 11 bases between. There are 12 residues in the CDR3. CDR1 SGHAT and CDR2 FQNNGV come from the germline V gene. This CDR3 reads CASSWDFSEQYF. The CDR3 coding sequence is TGTGCCAGCAGCTGGGACTTCTCAGAGCAGTACTTC.

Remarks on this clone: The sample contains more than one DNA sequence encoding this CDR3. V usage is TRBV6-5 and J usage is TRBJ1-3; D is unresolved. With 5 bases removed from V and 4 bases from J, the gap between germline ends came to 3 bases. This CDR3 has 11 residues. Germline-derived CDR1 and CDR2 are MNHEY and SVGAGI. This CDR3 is CASSQGNTIYF. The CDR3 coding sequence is TGTGCCAGCAGTCAAGGAAACACCATATATTTT.

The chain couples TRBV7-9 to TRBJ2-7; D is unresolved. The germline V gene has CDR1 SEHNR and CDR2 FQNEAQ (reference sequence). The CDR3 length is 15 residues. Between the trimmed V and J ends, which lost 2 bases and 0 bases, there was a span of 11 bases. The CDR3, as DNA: TGTGCCAGCAGCTTACGTCCCCTGAGCTCCTACGAGCAGTACTTC. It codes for CASSLRPLSSYEQYF.

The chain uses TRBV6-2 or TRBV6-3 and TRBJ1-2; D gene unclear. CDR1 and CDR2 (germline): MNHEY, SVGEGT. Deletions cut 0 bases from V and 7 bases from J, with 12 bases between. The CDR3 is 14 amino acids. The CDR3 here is CASSYSRASGGYTF. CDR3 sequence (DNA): TGTGCCAGCAGTTACTCGAGGGCCTCAGGTGGCTACACCTTC.

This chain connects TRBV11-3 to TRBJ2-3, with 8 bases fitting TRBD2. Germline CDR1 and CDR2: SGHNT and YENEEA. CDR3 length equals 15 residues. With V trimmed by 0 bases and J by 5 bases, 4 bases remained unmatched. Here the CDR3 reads CASSLDREGGDTQYF. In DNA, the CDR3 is TGTGCCAGCAGCTTAGACCGGGAGGGGGGAGATACGCAGTATTTT.

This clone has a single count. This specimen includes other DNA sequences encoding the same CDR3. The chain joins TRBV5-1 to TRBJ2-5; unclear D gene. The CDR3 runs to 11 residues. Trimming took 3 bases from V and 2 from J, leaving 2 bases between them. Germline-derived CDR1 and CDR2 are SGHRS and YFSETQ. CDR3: CASSSQETQYF. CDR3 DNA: TGCGCCAGCAGCTCGCAAGAGACCCAGTACTTC.

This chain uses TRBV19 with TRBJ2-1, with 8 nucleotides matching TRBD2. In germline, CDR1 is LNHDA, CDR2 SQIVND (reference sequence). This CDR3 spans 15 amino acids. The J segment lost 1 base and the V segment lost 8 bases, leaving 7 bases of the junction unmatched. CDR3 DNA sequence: TGTGCCAGTCGGGAGGGGGGACGATCCTACAATGAGCAGTTCTTC. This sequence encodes CASREGGRSYNEQFF.

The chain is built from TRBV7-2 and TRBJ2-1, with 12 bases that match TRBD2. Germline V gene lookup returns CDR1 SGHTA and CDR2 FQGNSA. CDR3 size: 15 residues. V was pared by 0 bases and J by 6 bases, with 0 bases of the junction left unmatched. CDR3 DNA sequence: TGTGCCAGCAGCTTAGCGGGACTAGCGGGCAATGAGCAGTTCTTC. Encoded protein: CASSLAGLAGNEQFF.

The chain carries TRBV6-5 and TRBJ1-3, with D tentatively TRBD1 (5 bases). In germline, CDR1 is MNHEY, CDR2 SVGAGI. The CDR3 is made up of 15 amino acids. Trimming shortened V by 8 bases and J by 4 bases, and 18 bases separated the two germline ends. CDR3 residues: CASGVTSGKGNTIYF. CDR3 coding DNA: TGTGCCAGCGGGGTTACTTCAGGGAAGGGAAACACCATATATTTT.